Shown below are 3 T cell receptor beta chains from a single sample sequenced in a study of blood T cell repertoires in COVID-19. Only in-frame clones appear in the TCRdb table, and some are missing; sequencing was by immunoSEQ multiplex PCR. The data show 300,000 or so clones, more than 70% seen once. Input material: peripheral blood. Every receptor here comes from a woman aged 25 to 39 who had recovered from COVID-19.

This clone has only a few counts. Other DNA sequences in the same sample also yield this CDR3. The gene calls are TRBV7-2 and TRBJ1-1, with 9 bases matching TRBD1. V was pared by 4 bases and J by 5 bases, with 5 bases of the junction left unmatched. CDR1 and CDR2 (germline): SGHTA, FQGNSA. This CDR3 comprises 14 residues. DNA of the CDR3: TGTGCCAGCAGCTCCCGGACAGGGGTGACTGAAGCTTTCTTT. Translating it yields CASSSRTGVTEAFF.

The sample holds a few counts of this clone. The V and J genes are TRBV11-2 and TRBJ2-2, with a tentative D call TRBD2 (6 bases). From germline, CDR1 is SGHAT and CDR2 FQNNGV. This CDR3 is 17 amino acids long. V lost 5 bases to trimming and J lost 1 base, with 17 bases between them. CDR3 protein: CASSQRRDGLNTGELFF. DNA of the CDR3: TGTGCCAGCAGCCAGAGGAGGGACGGGTTGAACACCGGGGAGCTGTTTTTT. Together with reference TRBV11-2 and TRBJ2-2, the CDR3 gives the full variable domain: EAGVAQSPRYKIIEKRQSVAFWCNPISGHATLYWYQQILGQGPKLLIQFQNNGVVDDSQLPKDRFSAERLKGVDSTLKIQPAKLEDSAVYLCASSQRRDGLNTGELFFGEGSRLTVL.

This clone was detected only once. The rearrangement uses TRBV7-2 and TRBJ1-1, with D tentatively TRBD1 (6 bases). The CDR3 is made up of 14 amino acids. Per the germline V gene, CDR1 is SGHTA and CDR2 is FQGNSA. V dropped 2 bases and J dropped 1 base, with 8 bases sitting between them. The CDR3 here is CASSLKGGNTEAFF. CDR3 sequence (DNA): TGTGCCAGCAGCTTAAAAGGGGGGAACACTGAAGCTTTCTTT.